The 22 T cell receptor beta chains presented below share a single source sample, sequenced in a study of T cells in Graves' hyperthyroidism and ophthalmopathy. Researchers took RNA transcripts and amplified the TCR beta CDR3 regions from them. In the first-round RT-PCR of the TCR CDR3, the HTBI primer set was used. TCRdb analysed the multiplex PCR reads with MiXCR anew, one entry per CDR3 protein. This sample yields approximately 600,000 distinct CDR3 sequences, of which around 15% are seen a single time; over 3.5% belongs to the top ten. The sequencing sample was made of blood. These receptors were collected from a woman aged 25 to 39 with Graves' hyperthyroidism.

This clonotype was seen at least ten times. CDR3 region: CASSPVLRNQPQHF. The CDR3 DNA is TGTGCCAGCAGCCCGGTCCTCCGCAATCAGCCCCAGCATTTT. This chain links TRBV7-2 with TRBJ1-5, with unresolved D. Germline V gives CDR1 SGHTA, CDR2 FQGNSA. The CDR3 runs 14 residues. V was pared by 5 bases and J by 2 bases, with 10 bases between.

This clonotype has only a few counts. The chain employs TRBV28 and TRBJ2-5, with D perhaps matching TRBD1 (6 bases). This CDR3 has 15 residues. With 2 bases removed from V and 1 base from J, the gap between germline ends came to 11 bases. Per germline, CDR1 MDHEN and CDR2 SYDVKM. The chain's CDR3 is CASSLARDIQETQYF. Written as DNA, the CDR3 is TGTGCCAGCAGTTTAGCCCGGGACATCCAAGAGACCCAGTACTTC.

This clonotype was detected a few times. J is TRBJ2-4 and V is TRBV5-1; 10 bases match TRBD1. This CDR3 has 14 residues. The J segment lost 8 bases and the V segment lost 4 bases, leaving 6 bases of the junction unmatched. Germline V lookup: CDR1 SGHRS, CDR2 YFSETQ. As DNA, the CDR3 is TGCGCCAGCAGCCGAACCGGGACAGGGGACATTCAGTACTTC. It yields the protein CASSRTGTGDIQYF.

Many counts were recorded for this clonotype. This sequence joins TRBV28 and TRBJ1-5, with D hard to call. Trimming shortened V by 3 bases and J by 2 bases, and 11 bases separated the two germline ends. The CDR3 is made up of 15 amino acids. Germline V gene lookup returns CDR1 MDHEN and CDR2 SYDVKM. CDR3 bases: TGTGCCAGCAGTTTTCCCACCCTCGGCAATCAGCCCCAGCATTTT. Translating gives CASSFPTLGNQPQHF.

This clonotype was seen a handful of times. The V gene is TRBV7-9, the J gene TRBJ1-3, with D uncertain. The V gene's germline CDR1 is SEHNR and CDR2 FQNEAQ (reference sequence). V was pared by 5 bases and J by 8 bases, with 10 bases between. The length of the CDR3 is 12 residues. CDR3 sequence (DNA): TGTGCCAGCAGCCCTCAAAGGCACACCATATATTTT. Protein: CASSPQRHTIYF.

This clonotype was observed a handful of times. The rearrangement links TRBV6-1 to TRBJ1-1, with TRBD1 as a possible D gene (6 bases). The CDR3 extends over 13 amino acids. CDR1 is MNHNS and CDR2 is SASEGT in the germline V gene. Trimming pared 8 bases from V and 10 bases from J, leaving 20 bases between. The CDR3 loop reads CASAPRGGGRAFF. The CDR3 nucleotides read TGTGCCAGCGCCCCGCGGGGGGGCGGACGAGCTTTCTTT.

The chain couples TRBV19 to TRBJ2-5; TRBD1 aligns across 10 bases. Germline loops: CDR1 LNHDA, CDR2 SQIVND (reference sequence). With 3 bases clipped from V and 3 bases from J, the junction kept 1 base outside the gene matches. The CDR3 has 14 residues. The CDR3, as DNA: TGTGCCAGTAGTATTGGGACAGGGGAAGAGACCCAGTACTTC. As protein: CASSIGTGEETQYF.

This clonotype was found a few times. The chain couples TRBV10-3 to TRBJ1-6; D is unclear. From germline, CDR1 is ENHRY and CDR2 SYGVKD. This CDR3 has 14 amino acids. V was clipped by 2 bases and J by 6 bases, with 8 bases between them. The CDR3 protein is CAISEGRSNSPLHF. CDR3 DNA: TGTGCCATCAGTGAGGGCAGGAGTAATTCACCCCTCCACTTT.

This clonotype was detected ten times or more. The chain uses TRBV27 and TRBJ2-1; 7 nucleotides align to TRBD2. This CDR3 contains 14 residues. Germline V lookup: CDR1 MNHEY, CDR2 SMNVEV (reference sequence). Germline trimming cut 8 bases from V and 8 bases from J; bases unmatched to any gene: 12. CDR3 region: CASLLRWGRDEQFF. In nucleotides, the CDR3 is TGTGCCAGCCTCCTTAGGTGGGGGAGGGATGAGCAGTTCTTC.

This clonotype showed up just a few times. The rearrangement joins TRBV5-5 to TRBJ1-5; D might be TRBD1 (5 bases). V was pared by 0 bases and J by 7 bases, with 14 bases between. The CDR3 is 15 residues long. Germline CDR1 SGHKS, CDR2 YYEKEE (reference sequence). This CDR3 is CASSLAVGGAQPQHF. The CDR3 DNA sequence: TGTGCCAGCAGCTTGGCTGTGGGAGGGGCACAGCCCCAGCATTTT.

V gene TRBV14 combines with J gene TRBJ1-1; weak D call: TRBD1 (5 bases). The CDR3 sequence is 18 residues long. Trimming shortened V by 1 base and J by 0 bases, and 18 bases separated the two germline ends. Germline V gives CDR1 SGHDN, CDR2 FVKESK. For the CDR3, the DNA is TGTGCCAGCAGCCAAGTATCAGGGTACAGGCTTATGAACACTGAAGCTTTCTTT. Protein sequence: CASSQVSGYRLMNTEAFF.

In regard to this clonotype: Just one base apart from a much larger clone, this may be a read error. Since no conserved phenylalanine or tryptophan closes the CDR3, a read error is the likely cause. The J gene is TRBJ2-5, the V gene TRBV5-1, with 7 nucleotides matching TRBD1. The CDR3 contains 15 residues. V was clipped by 0 bases and J by 1 base; unmatched bases: 3. CDR1 SGHRS and CDR2 YFSETQ come from the germline V gene. CDR3 bases: TGCGCCAGCAGCTTGGGAGGGGGCTTCCAAGAGACCCAGTACTCC. Translation: CASSLGGGFQETQYS.

This clonotype was counted only a few times. The chain combines TRBV9 with TRBJ2-1; 9 bases agree with TRBD1. This CDR3 has 17 residues. The V gene end was trimmed by 0 bases and the J gene end by 9 bases; junction bases not matched to a gene: 13. Germline V lookup: CDR1 SGDLS, CDR2 YYNGEE. The CDR3 loop is CASSVGGQGQGVLEQFF. The CDR3 DNA sequence: TGTGCCAGCAGCGTAGGGGGACAGGGACAGGGCGTTCTTGAGCAGTTCTTC.

Many counts were recorded for this clonotype. This sequence joins TRBV6-1 and TRBJ2-7; D gene unclear. The CDR3 spans 12 residues. V was pared by 8 bases and J by 2 bases, with 10 bases between. Looked up from germline, CDR1 is MNHNS and CDR2 is SASEGT. CDR3 residues: CASGRVPYEQYF. For the CDR3, the DNA is TGTGCCAGCGGTCGCGTTCCCTACGAGCAGTACTTC.

This clonotype was detected many times. The gene calls are TRBV20-1 and TRBJ2-7; TRBD1 agrees at 7 bases. Germline CDR1 DFQATT, CDR2 SNEGSKA (reference sequence). The junction had 17 bases not matched to a gene; V was cut back by 1 base and J by 2 bases. The CDR3 is 18 residues long. In nucleotides, the CDR3 is TGCAGTGCTAGAGCCGAGGCCTCCAATGCCAGGGGGACCTACGAGCAGTACTTC. It encodes CSARAEASNARGTYEQYF.

This clonotype was seen more than once but under ten times. The J gene is TRBJ2-1, the V gene TRBV19, with D maybe TRBD2 (5 bases). V gave up 1 base and J gave up 4 bases, with 14 bases separating them. Germline assignment: CDR1 LNHDA and CDR2 SQIVND (reference sequence). CDR3 length equals 16 residues. In DNA, the CDR3 is TGTGCCAGTAGTATAGTAACGGGGAGACTTTACAATGAGCAGTTCTTC. This codes for CASSIVTGRLYNEQFF.

The table lists this clonotype with a few counts. The chain couples TRBV20-1 to TRBJ2-1; TRBD2 aligns across 7 bases. The CDR3 sequence is 13 residues long. V dropped 0 bases and J dropped 7; count of bases not matched to a gene: 3. Germline loops: CDR1 DFQATT, CDR2 SNEGSKA (reference sequence). The CDR3 DNA follows: TGCAGTGCTAGAGAGGGAGGGGTGAATGAGCAGTTCTTC. Its translation: CSAREGGVNEQFF.

This clonotype was observed at least ten times. The rearrangement uses TRBV6-1 and TRBJ2-6; 9 nucleotides line up with TRBD1. Germline-derived CDR1 and CDR2 are MNHNS and SASEGT. The V gene end was trimmed by 5 bases and the J gene end by 1 base; junction bases not matched to a gene: 6. CDR3 length: 17 amino acids. CDR3 DNA: TGTGCCAGCAGTCTACAGGGGGCGGGTTCTGGGGCCAACGTCCTGACTTTC. Its translation: CASSLQGAGSGANVLTF.

This clonotype was counted many times. This rearrangement joins TRBV6-2 or TRBV6-3 to TRBJ2-5; 7 nucleotides align to TRBD2. V lost 8 bases to trimming and J lost 4 bases; unmatched junction nucleotides: 7. The germline V gene has CDR1 MNHEY and CDR2 SVGEGT. The CDR3 extends over 13 amino acids. Here the CDR3 reads CASGRGLVETQYF. As DNA, the CDR3 is TGTGCCAGCGGTAGAGGACTAGTAGAGACCCAGTACTTC.

There are many counts of this clonotype. The chain employs TRBV28 and TRBJ2-5, with 9 positions matching TRBD1. The germline V gene has CDR1 MDHEN and CDR2 SYDVKM. With V trimmed by 5 bases and J by 4 bases, 14 bases remained unmatched. This CDR3 is 17 amino acids long. DNA of the CDR3: TGTGCCAGCAGTCCCCTCTCGGACAGGGGACGGGGAGAGACCCAGTACTTC. It yields the protein CASSPLSDRGRGETQYF.

This clonotype was seen only a few times. The CDR3 sequence: CASSLTGPKNIQYF. The DNA for the CDR3 is TGTGCCAGCAGCCTAACAGGGCCCAAAAACATTCAGTACTTC. The chain has TRBV3-1 and TRBJ2-4, with a possible D match to TRBD1 (6 bases). Germline V gives CDR1 LGHDT, CDR2 YNNKEL (reference sequence). V shed 4 bases and J shed 2 bases, with 9 bases lying between them. The CDR3 runs to 14 residues. Full variable domain (rest looked up from reference TRBV3-1 and TRBJ2-4): DTAVSQTPKYLVTQMGNDKSIKCEQNLGHDTMYWYKQDSKKFLKIMFSYNNKELIINETVPNRFSPKSPDKAHLNLHINSLELGDSAVYFCASSLTGPKNIQYFGAGTRLSVL.

This clonotype showed up many times. The chain links TRBV28 to TRBJ2-1; a possible D gene is TRBD1 (6 bases). This CDR3 has 14 residues. V shed 2 bases and J shed 5 bases, with 10 bases lying between them. From germline, CDR1 is MDHEN and CDR2 SYDVKM. CDR3 nucleotides: TGTGCCAGCAGTTTAGGTTACAGGGACAATGAGCAGTTCTTC. It codes for CASSLGYRDNEQFF.